A selection of T cell receptor beta chains follows, all from one sample in a study of T-cell reconstitution after alpha-beta-depleted transplantation in children. TCRdb re-derived calls from the PCR reads in MiXCR, one entry per CDR3 protein. The data show 200,000 to 250,000 distinct CDR3 sequences, 20% to 30% seen once. Sequences were derived from PBMCs, sampled before TCRalphabeta/CD19-depleted stem cell transplant. These receptors were obtained from a girl aged 2-10 years with Fanconi anemia, due to receive a stem cell transplant. The CDR3 runs from the conserved cysteine through the conserved F or W. D genes are given only for firm matches. Clone sizes are given selectively: once, few, many, or a class where the clone is expanded.

size: .
D: .
V: TRBV5-1
J: TRBJ1-1
CDR3: CASSVQGPEDTEAFF
DNA: TGCGCCAGCAGCGTTCAGGGGCCCGAGGACACTGAAGCTTTCTTT

size: many
D: TRBD1
V: TRBV29-1
J: TRBJ1-2
CDR3: CSVEWRTGSGYTF
DNA: TGCAGCGTTGAATGGCGGACAGGGAGTGGCTACACCTTC

size: many
D: TRBD2
V: TRBV10-3
J: TRBJ2-5
CDR3: CAISESTSGGTQETQYF
DNA: TGTGCCATCAGTGAGTCAACTAGCGGAGGTACCCAAGAGACCCAGTACTTC

size: .
D: .
V: TRBV9
J: TRBJ2-4
CDR3: CASSVAGQASLAKNIQYF
DNA: TGTGCCAGCAGCGTAGCTGGACAAGCCTCACTAGCCAAAAACATTCAGTACTTC

size: many
D: TRBD2
V: TRBV29-1
J: TRBJ2-2
CDR3: CSVRPPGLATGELFF
DNA: TGCAGCGTCAGACCCCCTGGACTAGCTACCGGGGAGCTGTTTTTT

size: many
D: TRBD2
V: TRBV9
J: TRBJ2-3
CDR3: CASSGLGVAGGSSTDTQYF
DNA: TGTGCCAGCAGCGGACTAGGGGTAGCGGGAGGTTCCTCGACAGATACGCAGTATTTT

size: few
D: TRBD2
V: TRBV29-1
J: TRBJ2-7
CDR3: CSATGLAGVPYEQYF
DNA: TGCAGCGCAACGGGACTAGCGGGAGTTCCCTACGAGCAGTACTTC

size: many
D: .
V: TRBV20-1
J: TRBJ2-3
CDR3: CSASSLGGKADTQYF
DNA: TGCAGTGCCTCGTCCCTAGGGGGTAAAGCAGATACGCAGTATTTT

size: .
D: .
V: TRBV18
J: TRBJ2-7
CDR3: CASSPSGGLLEQYF
DNA: TGTGCCAGCTCACCATCGGGGGGCCTTCTGGAGCAGTACTTC

size: .
D: .
V: TRBV10-3
J: TRBJ2-3
CDR3: CAIQSTDTQYF
DNA: TGTGCCATCCAGTCGACAGATACGCAGTATTTT

size: .
D: .
V: TRBV28
J: TRBJ2-3
CDR3: CASSHRGKNTDTQYF
DNA: TGTGCCAGCAGTCACCGCGGAAAAAACACAGATACGCAGTATTTT

size: .
D: TRBD1
V: TRBV18
J: TRBJ1-5
CDR3: CASSPSGTGKVQPQHF
DNA: TGTGCCAGCTCACCAAGTGGGACAGGGAAGGTTCAGCCCCAGCATTTT

size: many
D: .
V: TRBV29-1
J: TRBJ2-3
CDR3: CSVELTDTQYF
DNA: TGCAGCGTTGAGCTGACAGATACGCAGTATTTT

size: few
D: .
V: TRBV20-1
J: TRBJ2-5
CDR3: CSARDGGSQETQYF
DNA: TGCAGTGCTAGAGATGGCGGTAGCCAAGAGACCCAGTACTTC

size: once
D: .
V: TRBV3-1
J: TRBJ2-1
CDR3: CASSQEVARGNEQFF
DNA: TGTGCCAGCAGCCAAGAGGTAGCTAGGGGCAATGAGCAGTTCTTC

size: many
D: TRBD2
V: TRBV7-2
J: TRBJ2-3
CDR3: CASSLSSGGRTDTQYF
DNA: TGTGCCAGCAGCTTATCCAGCGGGGGTCGCACAGATACGCAGTATTTT

size: few
D: TRBD2
V: TRBV29-1
J: TRBJ2-1
CDR3: CSALFRSGRAYNEQFF
DNA: TGCAGCGCCCTTTTCCGGAGCGGGAGGGCCTACAATGAGCAGTTCTTC

size: many
D: TRBD1
V: TRBV12-3/TRBV12-4
J: TRBJ2-2
CDR3: CASSLTGSGELFF
DNA: TGTGCCAGCAGTCTGACAGGGAGCGGGGAGCTGTTTTTT

size: many
D: TRBD2
V: TRBV7-7
J: TRBJ2-1
CDR3: CASSRSGRDNEQFF
DNA: TGTGCCAGCAGCCGTAGCGGGAGGGACAATGAGCAGTTCTTC

size: .
D: .
V: TRBV28
J: TRBJ1-3
CDR3: CASSSTRGGNTIYF
DNA: TGTGCCAGCAGTTCCACCCGGGGCGGAAACACCATATATTTT

size: few
D: .
V: TRBV6-1
J: TRBJ2-5
CDR3: CASSPPGTGEDQYF
DNA: TGTGCCAGCAGCCCCCCAGGGACGGGGGAGGACCAGTACTTC

size: few
D: .
V: TRBV20-1
J: TRBJ2-3
CDR3: CSARDRVRDTQYF
DNA: TGCAGTGCTAGAGACCGGGTGCGAGATACGCAGTATTTT

size: .
D: .
V: TRBV21-1
J: TRBJ2-5
CDR3: CASSKCFGRIRETQYF
DNA: TGTGCCAGCAGCAAATGTTTCGGGAGGATCAGAGAGACCCAGTACTTC

size: once
D: .
V: TRBV20-1
J: TRBJ2-2
CDR3: CSASGGTNTGELFF
DNA: TGCAGTGCTAGCGGGGGTACGAACACCGGGGAGCTGTTTTTT

size: few
D: TRBD2
V: TRBV6-2/TRBV6-3
J: TRBJ2-1
CDR3: CASSPQAGGSYNEQFF
DNA: TGTGCCAGCAGCCCCCAGGCGGGAGGCTCCTACAATGAGCAGTTCTTC

size: many
D: .
V: TRBV29-1
J: TRBJ2-7
CDR3: CSVGGLQVGAYEQYF
DNA: TGCAGCGTTGGGGGTCTCCAGGTCGGGGCCTACGAGCAGTACTTC

size: .
D: .
V: TRBV7-2
J: TRBJ2-7
CDR3: CASSLGRGHSYEQYF
DNA: TGTGCCAGCAGCTTGGGTCGGGGGCACTCCTACGAGCAGTACTTC

size: few
D: .
V: TRBV20-1
J: TRBJ2-1
CDR3: CSAWRLGNEQFF
DNA: TGCAGTGCTTGGAGATTGGGGAATGAGCAGTTCTTC

size: few
D: TRBD1
V: TRBV5-6
J: TRBJ1-2
CDR3: CASIQGTGTGNYGYTF
DNA: TGTGCCAGCATACAGGGAACCGGGACAGGGAACTATGGCTACACCTTC

size: few
D: .
V: TRBV20-1
J: TRBJ2-1
CDR3: CSARDVGASIDEQFF
DNA: TGCAGTGCTAGAGATGTAGGAGCTAGCATAGATGAGCAGTTCTTC

size: few
D: .
V: TRBV20-1
J: TRBJ1-4
CDR3: CSARYQGGNEKLFF
DNA: TGCAGTGCCAGATACCAGGGCGGTAATGAAAAACTGTTTTTT

size: .
D: TRBD2
V: TRBV7-2
J: TRBJ2-3
CDR3: CASSFNSGGADTQYF
DNA: TGTGCCAGCAGCTTTAATAGCGGGGGGGCAGATACGCAGTATTTT

size: .
D: .
V: TRBV20-1
J: TRBJ2-3
CDR3: CSARGKDTQYF
DNA: TGCAGTGCCCGAGGAAAAGATACGCAGTATTTT

size: many
D: TRBD1
V: TRBV29-1
J: TRBJ2-1
CDR3: CSVLPGTGNEQFF
DNA: TGCAGCGTCCTGCCGGGGACAGGTAATGAGCAGTTCTTC

size: .
D: TRBD1
V: TRBV29-1
J: TRBJ2-7
CDR3: CSVDGTGSAYEQYF
DNA: TGCAGCGTTGACGGGACAGGGAGCGCCTACGAGCAGTACTTC

size: .
D: .
V: TRBV29-1
J: TRBJ2-1
CDR3: CSVHHTYNEQFF
DNA: TGCAGCGTTCACCACACCTACAATGAGCAGTTCTTC

size: many
D: TRBD1
V: TRBV20-1
J: TRBJ2-2
CDR3: CSALGQGALSGELFF
DNA: TGCAGTGCTCTCGGACAGGGGGCGCTCTCCGGGGAGCTGTTTTTT

size: few
D: TRBD2
V: TRBV20-1
J: TRBJ2-7
CDR3: CSAPVLAGISYEQYF
DNA: TGCAGTGCTCCCGTGCTAGCGGGGATCTCCTACGAGCAGTACTTC

size: .
D: TRBD2
V: TRBV20-1
J: TRBJ2-2
CDR3: CSATLAANTGELFF
DNA: TGCAGTGCTACACTAGCGGCAAACACCGGGGAGCTGTTTTTT

size: .
D: .
V: TRBV20-1
J: TRBJ1-1
CDR3: CSARARQGRGTEAFF
DNA: TGCAGTGCTAGAGCCCGGCAGGGGCGGGGCACTGAAGCTTTCTTT

size: .
D: .
V: TRBV29-1
J: TRBJ2-7
CDR3: CSVEGYSPYEQYF
DNA: TGCAGCGTTGAGGGGTACAGCCCTTACGAGCAGTACTTC

size: few
D: TRBD2
V: TRBV11-2
J: TRBJ2-7
CDR3: CASEGLAGTYEQYF
DNA: TGTGCCAGCGAGGGACTAGCGGGAACCTACGAGCAGTACTTC

size: many
D: .
V: TRBV5-1
J: TRBJ2-7
CDR3: CASSLDRGGYEQYF
DNA: TGCGCCAGCAGCTTGGACAGGGGGGGCTACGAGCAGTACTTC

size: .
D: .
V: TRBV29-1
J: TRBJ2-1
CDR3: CSVGQPEGEQFF
DNA: TGCAGCGTAGGACAACCTGAGGGCGAGCAGTTCTTC

size: .
D: .
V: TRBV20-1
J: TRBJ2-2
CDR3: CSARISGRYTGELFF
DNA: TGCAGTGCTAGGATATCCGGGAGATACACCGGGGAGCTGTTTTTT

size: .
D: .
V: TRBV7-2
J: TRBJ2-1
CDR3: CASSLDNPVLMNEQFF
DNA: TGTGCCAGCAGCTTAGACAACCCCGTGCTCATGAATGAGCAGTTCTTC

size: many
D: .
V: TRBV7-2
J: TRBJ2-7
CDR3: CASSSRTSYEQYF
DNA: TGTGCCAGCAGCTCCCGGACATCCTACGAGCAGTACTTC

size: few
D: TRBD2
V: TRBV20-1
J: TRBJ2-3
CDR3: CSASWTFGPSGGTDTQYF
DNA: TGCAGTGCTAGCTGGACATTTGGGCCTAGCGGGGGCACAGATACGCAGTATTTT

size: many
D: TRBD1
V: TRBV25-1
J: TRBJ1-3
CDR3: CASSPHRGRGNTIYF
DNA: TGTGCCAGCAGTCCTCACAGGGGGCGAGGAAACACCATATATTTT

size: many
D: TRBD2
V: TRBV29-1
J: TRBJ2-1
CDR3: CSARTSGSSYNEQFF
DNA: TGCAGCGCTCGGACTAGCGGGAGCTCCTACAATGAGCAGTTCTTC